This is a list of T cell receptor beta chains from one sample in a study of T cell responses to AZD1222 COVID-19 vaccine. This table comes from immunoSEQ multiplex PCR, and its TCRdb copy is limited to in-frame clones, with some not included. The sample includes 150,000 or so clones, approximately 94% seen only once; the top ten take less than 2%. This sample comprised peripheral blood, obtained on day 0 of AZD1222 vaccination. These receptor sequences come from an adult in good health. Both conserved end residues are part of each CDR3. D genes are given only for firm matches. A row's size may be missing; if present it is once, few, many or a size class.

v_gene	d_gene	j_gene	abundance	CDR3aa	CDR3nt
TRBV9	NA	TRBJ1-3	NA	CASSIRGQTSGNTIYF	TGTGCCAGCAGCATTCGGGGGCAAACCTCTGGAAACACCATATATTTT
TRBV28	TRBD1	TRBJ2-1	NA	CASSQLGQGAINEQFF	TGTGCCAGCAGCCAGCTGGGACAGGGGGCCATCAATGAGCAGTTCTTC
TRBV4-1	NA	TRBJ1-1	NA	CASSPRRATMAFF	TGCGCCAGCAGCCCTCGACGGGCCACCATGGCTTTCTTT
TRBV5-1	TRBD1	TRBJ2-7	once	CASSQGPGQGASYEQYF	TGCGCCAGCAGCCAAGGCCCGGGACAGGGGGCATCCTACGAGCAGTACTTC
TRBV5-1	TRBD2	TRBJ2-5	NA	CASSLEGSGGETQYF	TGCGCCAGCAGCTTGGAAGGTAGCGGGGGAGAGACCCAGTACTTC
TRBV15	NA	TRBJ1-2	once	CATSREPQGTYGYTF	TGTGCCACCAGCAGGGAACCACAGGGAACTTATGGCTACACCTTC
TRBV10-3	NA	TRBJ1-1	NA	CASRGGDTEAFF	TGTGCCAGCAGGGGCGGGGACACTGAAGCTTTCTTT
TRBV7-3	TRBD2	TRBJ2-3	NA	CASSLTSATDTQYF	TGTGCCAGCAGCCTGACTAGCGCCACAGATACGCAGTATTTT
TRBV7-2	TRBD2	TRBJ2-5	few	CASSSPKAGLRGVQETQYF	TGTGCCAGCAGCTCCCCTAAGGCAGGGTTGCGGGGGGTACAAGAGACCCAGTACTTC
TRBV2	NA	TRBJ2-7	NA	CATVRHSPYEQYF	TGTGCCACAGTGAGGCATTCTCCTTACGAGCAGTACTTC
TRBV6-2/TRBV6-3	NA	TRBJ1-5	NA	CASSYPPALGQPQHF	TGTGCCAGCAGTTATCCCCCGGCGTTGGGACAGCCCCAGCATTTT
TRBV7-9	TRBD2	TRBJ2-1	NA	CASSLSSGGNEQFF	TGTGCCAGCAGCTTGTCTAGCGGGGGCAATGAGCAGTTCTTC
TRBV19	NA	TRBJ1-2	NA	CASSFRRYGYTF	TGTGCCAGTAGTTTCAGGCGCTATGGCTACACCTTC
TRBV9	NA	TRBJ2-3	NA	CASSARGTDTQYF	TGTGCCAGCAGCGCGCGTGGCACAGATACGCAGTATTTT
TRBV5-1	TRBD2	TRBJ2-3	NA	CASSLGTSGRNTDTQYF	TGCGCCAGCAGCCTGGGGACTAGCGGGAGGAACACAGATACGCAGTATTTT
TRBV30	TRBD2	TRBJ2-1	NA	CAWSVRVAGLFF	TGTGCCTGGAGTGTAAGAGTAGCGGGGCTTTTCTTC
TRBV11-2	NA	TRBJ2-7	NA	CASSAQGLYEQYF	TGTGCCAGCAGCGCACAGGGTCTCTACGAGCAGTACTTC
TRBV21-1	NA	TRBJ1-5	NA	CASSKVLGGRKQPQHF	TGTGCCAGCAGCAAAGTTTTAGGGGGGCGAAAGCAGCCCCAGCATTTT
TRBV27	NA	TRBJ1-6	NA	CASSPSRGRLSYNSPLHF	TGTGCCAGCAGTCCCTCTCGCGGGAGACTCTCCTATAATTCACCCCTCCACTTT
TRBV5-6	NA	TRBJ2-1	once	CASSLKDGEQFF	TGTGCCAGCAGCTTGAAGGATGGTGAGCAGTTCTTC
TRBV6-5	NA	TRBJ2-7	NA	CASSYAGSYEQYF	TGTGCCAGCAGTTACGCGGGGTCCTACGAGCAGTACTTC
TRBV7-2	NA	TRBJ1-1	NA	CASSLMVNTEAFF	TGTGCCAGCAGCCTCATGGTGAACACTGAAGCTTTCTTT
TRBV11-3	TRBD1	TRBJ1-1	NA	CASSFPAQGAPTEAFF	TGTGCCAGCAGCTTTCCTGCTCAGGGGGCGCCTACTGAAGCTTTCTTT
TRBV27	TRBD1	TRBJ2-1	many	CASSSPFGGQGVNEQFF	TGTGCCAGCAGTTCCCCCTTTGGAGGACAGGGTGTCAATGAGCAGTTCTTC
TRBV12-3/TRBV12-4	NA	TRBJ1-2	NA	CASSFGGDYGYTF	TGTGCCAGCAGTTTCGGGGGTGACTATGGCTACACCTTC
TRBV5-1	NA	TRBJ2-1	NA	CASSPAGNNEQFF	TGCGCCAGCAGCCCTGCGGGTAACAATGAGCAGTTCTTC
TRBV24-1	NA	TRBJ1-5	NA	CATSDSPGLRHF	TGTGCCACCAGTGATTCCCCCGGGCTAAGGCATTTT
TRBV23-1	NA	TRBJ1-1	few	CASLHGGTEAFF	TGCGCCAGCCTACATGGGGGCACTGAAGCTTTCTTT
TRBV15	TRBD1	TRBJ2-7	NA	CATSRGDSAYYEQYF	TGTGCCACCAGCAGGGGGGACAGCGCCTACTACGAGCAGTACTTC
TRBV7-2	TRBD2	TRBJ2-1	NA	CASSLGAGVVSNEQFF	TGTGCCAGCAGCTTAGGAGCGGGAGTAGTGTCCAATGAGCAGTTCTTC
TRBV4-1	NA	TRBJ1-6	NA	CASSQETGISPPLHF	TGCGCCAGCAGCCAAGAAACAGGGATTTCTCCACCCCTCCACTTT
TRBV5-1	TRBD1	TRBJ1-2	NA	CASSPDRVDYGYTF	TGCGCCAGCAGCCCGGACAGGGTGGACTATGGCTACACCTTC
TRBV24-1	NA	TRBJ1-2	NA	CATSDPRDTPRGYTF	TGTGCCACCAGTGACCCCCGGGACACACCGAGGGGCTACACCTTC
TRBV12-3/TRBV12-4	NA	TRBJ2-1	NA	CASSPGPEQFF	TGTGCCAGCAGCCCCGGACCCGAGCAGTTCTTC
TRBV3-1/TRBV3-2	NA	TRBJ1-3	NA	CASGESGNTIYF	TGTGCCAGCGGTGAATCTGGAAACACCATATATTTT
TRBV2	NA	TRBJ1-5	NA	CASSGDSNQPQHF	TGTGCCAGCAGTGGTGATAGCAATCAGCCCCAGCATTTT
TRBV10-2	TRBD2	TRBJ2-1	NA	CASSESTASGRAQFF	TGCGCCAGCAGTGAGTCGACGGCTAGCGGGAGAGCTCAGTTCTTC
TRBV9	TRBD2	TRBJ2-2	NA	CASSVDAGGAGELFF	TGTGCCAGCAGCGTAGATGCGGGAGGGGCCGGGGAGCTGTTTTTT
TRBV5-4	NA	TRBJ1-5	NA	CASSFSGVNQPQHF	TGTGCCAGCAGCTTCTCAGGGGTAAATCAGCCCCAGCATTTT
TRBV25-1	NA	TRBJ2-5	NA	CASSEKRETQYF	TGTGCCAGCAGTGAAAAGAGGGAGACCCAGTACTTC
TRBV6-4	NA	TRBJ1-5	NA	CASSAWRSSNQPQHF	TGTGCCAGCAGCGCCTGGAGGTCTAGCAATCAGCCCCAGCATTTT
TRBV3-1/TRBV3-2	NA	TRBJ2-5	once	CASGSGETQYF	TGTGCCAGCGGCTCCGGAGAGACCCAGTACTTC
TRBV7-6	TRBD1	TRBJ1-2	NA	CASSLSPGTDYGYTF	TGTGCCAGCAGCTTATCTCCCGGGACAGATTATGGCTACACCTTC
TRBV7-3	NA	TRBJ1-6	NA	CASSLMGGLRNSPLHF	TGTGCCAGCAGCTTAATGGGTGGATTAAGGAATTCACCCCTCCACTTT
TRBV5-6	TRBD2	TRBJ2-1	NA	CASSLVGAGEYNEQFF	TGTGCCAGCAGCTTGGTTGGGGCGGGGGAATACAATGAGCAGTTCTTC
TRBV6-6	TRBD1	TRBJ1-1	NA	CASSKTGTGRTEAFF	TGTGCCAGCAGTAAGACAGGGACAGGGAGAACTGAAGCTTTCTTT
TRBV5-6	NA	TRBJ2-7	NA	CASSLPPGRSYEQYF	TGTGCCAGCAGCTTGCCCCCAGGGAGGAGCTACGAGCAGTACTTC
TRBV12-3/TRBV12-4	NA	TRBJ2-5	few	CASRRHETQYF	TGTGCCAGCAGGCGCCATGAGACCCAGTACTTC
TRBV6-5	TRBD1	TRBJ2-7	NA	CASRGDRGLEQYF	TGTGCCAGCAGGGGGGACAGGGGGCTCGAGCAGTACTTC
TRBV3-1/TRBV3-2	TRBD1	TRBJ1-1	NA	CASSLRSGGRELRTVAFF	TGTGCCAGCAGCCTGCGTTCAGGGGGTCGGGAGCTGAGAACGGTGGCTTTCTTT
TRBV4-1	NA	TRBJ1-4	NA	CASSQGGLELFF	TGCGCCAGCAGCCAAGGAGGCCTCGAACTGTTTTTT
TRBV6-5	NA	TRBJ2-7	NA	CASSLGLYYEQYF	TGTGCCAGCAGCCTAGGCCTATACTACGAGCAGTACTTC
TRBV7-9	NA	TRBJ2-5	NA	CASSPGGREETQYF	TGTGCCAGCAGCCCCGGGGGGCGGGAAGAGACCCAGTACTTC
TRBV5-1	TRBD2	TRBJ2-1	once	CASSPLAGVVGGNEQFF	TGCGCCAGCAGCCCGCTAGCGGGAGTAGTCGGGGGAAATGAGCAGTTCTTC
TRBV9	TRBD1	TRBJ2-7	NA	CASSTRTGGTYEQYF	TGTGCCAGCAGCACCCGGACAGGGGGCACCTACGAGCAGTACTTC